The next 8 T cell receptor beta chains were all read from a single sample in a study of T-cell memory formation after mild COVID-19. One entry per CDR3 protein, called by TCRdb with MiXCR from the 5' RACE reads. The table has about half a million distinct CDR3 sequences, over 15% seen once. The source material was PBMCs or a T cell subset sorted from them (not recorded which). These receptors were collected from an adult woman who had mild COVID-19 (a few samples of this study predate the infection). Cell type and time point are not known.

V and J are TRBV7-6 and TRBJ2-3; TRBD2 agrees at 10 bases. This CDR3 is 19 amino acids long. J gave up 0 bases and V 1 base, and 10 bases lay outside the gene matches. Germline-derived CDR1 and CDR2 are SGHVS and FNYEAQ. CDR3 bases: TGTGCCAGCAGCTTAGGGAGGTCAGCGGGAGGGCCGAGCACAGATACGCAGTATTTT. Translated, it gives CASSLGRSAGGPSTDTQYF.

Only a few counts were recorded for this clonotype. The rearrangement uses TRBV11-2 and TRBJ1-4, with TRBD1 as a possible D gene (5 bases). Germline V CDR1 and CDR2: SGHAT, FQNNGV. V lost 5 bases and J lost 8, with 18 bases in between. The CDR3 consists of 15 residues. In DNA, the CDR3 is TGTGCCAGCAGCCCCCTGGGGGGGGGTGGGGAAAAACTGTTTTTT. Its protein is CASSPLGGGGEKLFF. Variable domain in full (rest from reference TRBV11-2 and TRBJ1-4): EAGVAQSPRYKIIEKRQSVAFWCNPISGHATLYWYQQILGQGPKLLIQFQNNGVVDDSQLPKDRFSAERLKGVDSTLKIQPAKLEDSAVYLCASSPLGGGGEKLFFGSGTQLSVL.

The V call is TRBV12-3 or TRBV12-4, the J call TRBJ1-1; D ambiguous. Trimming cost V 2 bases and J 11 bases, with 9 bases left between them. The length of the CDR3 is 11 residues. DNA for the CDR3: TGTGCCAGCAGTTTAAGGGTCTTGGCTTTCTTT. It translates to CASSLRVLAFF.

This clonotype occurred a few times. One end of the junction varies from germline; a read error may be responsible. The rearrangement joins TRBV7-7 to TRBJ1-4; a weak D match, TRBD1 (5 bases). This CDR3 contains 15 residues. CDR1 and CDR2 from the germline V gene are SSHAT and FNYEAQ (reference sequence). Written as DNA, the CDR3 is TGTGCTAGCAGCTTAGGAAAGGGGACTAATGAAAAACTGTTTTTT. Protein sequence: CASSLGKGTNEKLFF.

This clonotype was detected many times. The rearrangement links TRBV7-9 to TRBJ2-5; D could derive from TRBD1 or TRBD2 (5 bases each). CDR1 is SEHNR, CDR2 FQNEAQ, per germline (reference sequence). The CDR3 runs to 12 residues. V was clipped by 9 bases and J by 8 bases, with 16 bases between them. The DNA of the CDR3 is TGTGCCAGTAACCGGGACCTTCCAACCCAGTACTTC. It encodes CASNRDLPTQYF.

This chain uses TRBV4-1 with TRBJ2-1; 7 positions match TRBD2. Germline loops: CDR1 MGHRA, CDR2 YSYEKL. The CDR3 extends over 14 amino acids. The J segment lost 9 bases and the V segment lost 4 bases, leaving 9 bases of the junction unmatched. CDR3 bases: TGCGCCAGCAGCCTCCAGGGAGGGCGAAGTGAGCAGTTCTTC. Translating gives CASSLQGGRSEQFF.

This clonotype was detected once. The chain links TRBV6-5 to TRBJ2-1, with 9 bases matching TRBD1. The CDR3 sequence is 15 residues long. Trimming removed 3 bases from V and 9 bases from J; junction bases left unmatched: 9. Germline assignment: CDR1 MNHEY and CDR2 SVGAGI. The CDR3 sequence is CASSYSGTGSGEQFF. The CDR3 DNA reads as TGTGCCAGCAGTTATTCCGGGACAGGGTCTGGTGAGCAGTTCTTC.

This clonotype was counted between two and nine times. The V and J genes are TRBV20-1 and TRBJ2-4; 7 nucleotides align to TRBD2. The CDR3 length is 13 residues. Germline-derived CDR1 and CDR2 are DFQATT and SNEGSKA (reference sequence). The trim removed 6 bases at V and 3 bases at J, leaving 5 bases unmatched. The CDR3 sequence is CSARSGDKNIQYF. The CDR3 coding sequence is TGCAGTGCAAGGAGCGGGGACAAAAACATTCAGTACTTC.